This TCR beta chain originates from a study of OX40 agonist ivuxolimab in advanced cancers. Points on this clone: The junction departs from germline at one end; a sequencing error may be responsible.

Generated by immunoSEQ multiplex PCR, the TCRdb table keeps only in-frame clones and is missing some. This table holds roughly 50,000 clones, approximately 87% found once. The source was CD4+ or CD8+ T cells sorted from blood, collected in a trial of the OX40 agonist ivuxolimab. The clonotype originates from an adult with an advanced solid tumor such as melanoma, head and neck, liver or kidney cancer.

Written as DNA, the CDR3 is TGTGCCGGCAGTTCCGCCCCCGGTTCATGGAATGAGCAGTTCTTC. Translation: CAGSSAPGSWNEQFF. V and J are TRBV27 and TRBJ2-1; D unclear. Germline V gives CDR1 MNHEY, CDR2 SMNVEV (reference sequence). The CDR3 runs 15 residues.